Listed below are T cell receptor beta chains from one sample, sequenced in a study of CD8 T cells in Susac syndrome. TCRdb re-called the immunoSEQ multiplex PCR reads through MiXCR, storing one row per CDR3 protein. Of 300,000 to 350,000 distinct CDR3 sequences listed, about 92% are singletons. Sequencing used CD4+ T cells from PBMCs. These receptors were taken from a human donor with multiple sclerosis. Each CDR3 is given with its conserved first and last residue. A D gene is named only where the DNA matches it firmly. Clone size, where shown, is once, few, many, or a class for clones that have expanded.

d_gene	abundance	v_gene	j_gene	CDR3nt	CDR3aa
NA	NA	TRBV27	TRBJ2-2	TGTGCCAGCACTCCCTACTCGAACACCGGGGAGCTGTTTTTT	CASTPYSNTGELFF
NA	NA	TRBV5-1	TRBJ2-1	TGCGCCAGCAGCTTGGTGGGGAGCTCCTACAATGAGCAGTTCTTC	CASSLVGSSYNEQFF
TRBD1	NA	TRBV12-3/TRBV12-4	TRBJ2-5	TGTGCCACCGGACAGGACCTTGGGACCCAGTACTTC	CATGQDLGTQYF
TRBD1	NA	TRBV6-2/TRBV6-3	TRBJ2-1	TGTGCCAGCAGTTACGTGGGACAGGGGGTGGCAAATGAGCAGTTCTTC	CASSYVGQGVANEQFF
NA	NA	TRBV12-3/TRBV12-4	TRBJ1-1	TGTGCCAGCAGGCTCCATTCTCCCGGGGGGCACACTGAAGCTTTCTTT	CASRLHSPGGHTEAFF
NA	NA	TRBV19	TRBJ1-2	TGTGCCAGTAGTACCCCAGACGGCACAGGGAATGGCTACACCTTC	CASSTPDGTGNGYTF
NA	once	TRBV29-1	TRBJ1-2	TGCAGCGTTGGGGGTGACAGTCTCGGCGGCTACACCTTC	CSVGGDSLGGYTF
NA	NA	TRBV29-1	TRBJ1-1	TGCAGCGTTGAAGAGGGCGGCAGCATGAACACTGAAGCTTTCTTT	CSVEEGGSMNTEAFF
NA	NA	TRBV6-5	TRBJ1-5	TGTGCCAGCAGTTACACCTCGTCCGGGAGTCATTATAGCAATCAGCCCCAGCATTTT	CASSYTSSGSHYSNQPQHF
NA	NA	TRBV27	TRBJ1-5	TGTGCCAGCGCCGTAATACAGGGTCCCCAGCATTTT	CASAVIQGPQHF
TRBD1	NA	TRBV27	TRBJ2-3	TGTGCCAGCAGCCGCGACAGGGTTTCGGGAGATACGCAGTATTTT	CASSRDRVSGDTQYF
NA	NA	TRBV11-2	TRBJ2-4	TGTGCCAGCAGCTTTGGAAGTCAGCTAGCCAAAAACATTCAGTACTTC	CASSFGSQLAKNIQYF
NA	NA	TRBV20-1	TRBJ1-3	TGCAGTGCTAGCCAGGGGGGAAACACCATATATTTT	CSASQGGNTIYF
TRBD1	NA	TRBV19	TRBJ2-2	TGTGCCAGTAGAACCGACAGGGGTGCGGACACCGGGGAGCTGTTTTTT	CASRTDRGADTGELFF
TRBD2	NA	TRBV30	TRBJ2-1	TGTGCCTGGAGCGACGTTGTGCGGACTAGCTCTAATGAGCAGTTCTTC	CAWSDVVRTSSNEQFF
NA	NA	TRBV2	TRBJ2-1	TGTGCCAGCGGGGGAGCGAGCTCCTACAATGAGCAGTTCTTC	CASGGASSYNEQFF
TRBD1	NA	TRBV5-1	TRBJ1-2	TGCGCCAGCAGCTGGAATACCGGGACAGGGGAAGAATACACCTTC	CASSWNTGTGEEYTF
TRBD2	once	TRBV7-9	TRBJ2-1	TGTGCCAGCAGCTTGGGGTCTGGCGGGGGATCCTACAATGAGCAGTTCTTC	CASSLGSGGGSYNEQFF
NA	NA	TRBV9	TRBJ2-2	TGTGCCAGCAGCGTAGATCAGGGGCCCGACACCGGGGAGCTGTTTTTT	CASSVDQGPDTGELFF
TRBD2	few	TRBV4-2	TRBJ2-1	TGTGCCAGCAGCCAAGGTTATTCGACTAGCGTTGAGCAGTTCTTC	CASSQGYSTSVEQFF
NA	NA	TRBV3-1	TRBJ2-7	TGTGCCAGCAGCCAAGATTACCCCGGCTCCTACGAGCAGTACTTC	CASSQDYPGSYEQYF
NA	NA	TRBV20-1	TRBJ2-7	TGCAGTGCTAGTAACCCGACCTACGAGCAGTACTTC	CSASNPTYEQYF
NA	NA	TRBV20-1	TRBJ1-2	TGCAGTCCTTATACAGGAAGAACTTCTCATGGCTACACCTTC	CSPYTGRTSHGYTF
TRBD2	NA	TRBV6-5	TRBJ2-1	TGTGCCAGCCGCACCCCTGGCGGGAGCTACAATGAGCAGTTCTTC	CASRTPGGSYNEQFF
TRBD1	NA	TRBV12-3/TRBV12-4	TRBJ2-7	TGTGCCAGCAGTTCCCCCGGGACAGGGTACTCTTCCGAGCAGTACTTC	CASSSPGTGYSSEQYF
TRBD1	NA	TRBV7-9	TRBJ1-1	TGTGCCAGCAGCTTAAGGGGTGGACAGGAGACTGAAGCTTTCTTT	CASSLRGGQETEAFF
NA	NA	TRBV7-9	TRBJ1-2	TGTGCCAGCAGCGGAGGCGGGGGACGGGGCTACACCTTC	CASSGGGGRGYTF
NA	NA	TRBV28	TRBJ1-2	TGTGCCAGCCGGCTTTTGGGTGGCTACACCTTC	CASRLLGGYTF
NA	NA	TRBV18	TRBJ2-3	TGTGCCAGCTCACCCGATTCCGGGGATACGCAGTATTTT	CASSPDSGDTQYF
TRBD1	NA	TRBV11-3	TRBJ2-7	TGTGCCAGCAGCTTCCAGGGGGCGGGCTACGAGCAGTACTTC	CASSFQGAGYEQYF
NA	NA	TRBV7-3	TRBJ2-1	TGTGCCAGCAGCCACAGACAGGGAGGACACAATGAGCAGTTCTTC	CASSHRQGGHNEQFF
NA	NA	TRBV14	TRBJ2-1	TGTGCCAGCAGCCAGAGTACTTTCCCCTACGATGAGCAGTTCTTC	CASSQSTFPYDEQFF
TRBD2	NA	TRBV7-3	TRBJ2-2	TGTGCCAGCAGCCCAACTAGCGGGACCTACACCGGGGAGCTGTTTTTT	CASSPTSGTYTGELFF
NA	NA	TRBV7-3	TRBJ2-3	TGTGCCAGCAGCCCCCTATCGAGGGAGGGCACAGATACGCAGTATTTT	CASSPLSREGTDTQYF
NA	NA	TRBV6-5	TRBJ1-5	TGTGCCAGCAGCCCGAGGGGGAGGGGAAATCAGCCCCAGCATTTT	CASSPRGRGNQPQHF
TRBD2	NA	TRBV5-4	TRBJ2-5	TGTGCCAGCAGCCCCGGACTAGGGGACCGGGGGACCCAGTACTTC	CASSPGLGDRGTQYF
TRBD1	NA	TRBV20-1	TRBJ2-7	TGCAGTGCTAGTGTCCGACAGGGCTCCTACGAGCAGTACTTC	CSASVRQGSYEQYF
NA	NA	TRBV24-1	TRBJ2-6	TGTGCCACCAGTGACCCCGCGCGACACTACTCTGGGGCCAACGTCCTGACTTTC	CATSDPARHYSGANVLTF
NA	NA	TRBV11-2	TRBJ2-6	TGTGCCAGCTTTGAGAGGTCGCCTGGGGCCAACGTCCTGACTTTC	CASFERSPGANVLTF
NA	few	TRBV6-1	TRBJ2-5	TGTGCCAGCAGTGAAGAGGGAGGCGATTGGGAGACCCAGTACTTC	CASSEEGGDWETQYF
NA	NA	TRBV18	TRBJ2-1	TGTGCCAGCTCACCAGCAGCGTCGGGCAATGAGCAGTTCTTC	CASSPAASGNEQFF
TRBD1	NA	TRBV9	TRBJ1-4	TGTGCCAGCAGCGCCCGGACAGGGGATGAAAAACTGTTTTTT	CASSARTGDEKLFF
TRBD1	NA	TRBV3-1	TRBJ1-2	TGTGCCAGCAGCCAGCACGGGACAGGGAACTATGGCTACACCTTC	CASSQHGTGNYGYTF